The 6 T cell receptor beta chains given below trace back to one sample, sequenced in a study of T cell responses to AZD1222 COVID-19 vaccine. Clones were read by immunoSEQ multiplex PCR, and TCRdb kept only the in-frame ones, dropping some. The sample shows about 150,000 clones, over 75% of them seen only once. Source: peripheral blood, taken 28 days after the second dose of the MenACWY control vaccine. The receptors come from an adult who received the MenACWY meningococcal vaccine as a control.

The chain joins TRBV7-9 to TRBJ1-1; 10 bases agree with TRBD1. The CDR3 totals 15 residues. With 4 bases clipped from V and 5 bases from J, the junction kept 7 bases outside the gene matches. Germline V gene sequence: CDR1 SEHNR, CDR2 FQNEAQ (reference sequence). CDR3 residues: CASSWTGGLRTEAFF. The CDR3 nucleotides are TGTGCCAGCAGCTGGACAGGGGGTCTTAGAACTGAAGCTTTCTTT.

The chain combines TRBV7-8 with TRBJ2-1, with 10 bases aligning to TRBD1. Looked up from germline, CDR1 is SGHVS and CDR2 is FQNEAQ. The V segment lost 0 bases and the J segment 2 bases; nucleotides outside the gene matches: 7. CDR3 length: 18 amino acids. The CDR3 DNA sequence: TGTGCCAGCAGCTTAGCGCGGGTCGGGACAGGGGCCTACAATGAGCAGTTCTTC. It translates to CASSLARVGTGAYNEQFF.

This clone appeared a single time. The V gene is TRBV7-2, the J gene TRBJ2-2; D gene ambiguous. Looked up from germline, CDR1 is SGHTA and CDR2 is FQGNSA. Trimming took 5 bases from V and 8 from J, leaving 12 bases between them. The CDR3 contains 13 residues. The CDR3 coding sequence is TGTGCCAGCAGCGTTCCCTTGGATGGGGAGCTGTTTTTT. Its translation: CASSVPLDGELFF.

V gene TRBV7-2 combines with J gene TRBJ1-3, with no clear D. The germline V and J ends were trimmed by 1 base and 0 bases, with 7 bases remaining between them. Germline values: CDR1 SGHTA, CDR2 FQGNSA. The CDR3 is 15 residues long. This chain's CDR3 is CASSLVASSGNTIYF. CDR3 DNA: TGTGCCAGCAGCTTAGTGGCAAGCTCTGGAAACACCATATATTTT.

The chain employs TRBV6-5 and TRBJ2-5; 10 nucleotides agree with TRBD1. V was clipped by 6 bases and J by 5 bases; unmatched bases: 9. Per the germline V gene, CDR1 is MNHEY and CDR2 is SVGAGI. This CDR3 is 15 amino acids long. CDR3 region: CASRHETGGYETQYF. The CDR3 DNA reads as TGTGCCAGCAGGCACGAGACAGGGGGCTACGAGACCCAGTACTTC.

The rearrangement joins TRBV6-2 or TRBV6-3 to TRBJ2-5; D is possibly TRBD1 or TRBD2 (6 bases each). Germline values: CDR1 MNHEY, CDR2 SVGEGT. This CDR3 contains 16 residues. Trimming stripped 2 bases from V and 4 bases from J, with 17 bases between. CDR3 sequence (DNA): TGTGCCAGCAGTTACACTTTGGAACAGGGAGGAGAGACCCAGTACTTC. Protein product: CASSYTLEQGGETQYF.